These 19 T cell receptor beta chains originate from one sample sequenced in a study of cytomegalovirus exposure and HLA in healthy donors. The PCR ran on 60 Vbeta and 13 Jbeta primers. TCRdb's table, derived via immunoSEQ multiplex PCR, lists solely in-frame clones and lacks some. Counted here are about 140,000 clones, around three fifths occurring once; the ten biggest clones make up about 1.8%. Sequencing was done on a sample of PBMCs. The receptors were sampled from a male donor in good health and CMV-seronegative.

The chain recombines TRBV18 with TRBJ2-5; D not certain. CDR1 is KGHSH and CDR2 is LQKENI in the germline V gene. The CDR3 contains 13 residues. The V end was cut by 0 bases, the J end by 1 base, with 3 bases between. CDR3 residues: CASSPPSQETQYF. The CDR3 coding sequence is TGTGCCAGCTCACCACCCAGCCAAGAGACCCAGTACTTC.

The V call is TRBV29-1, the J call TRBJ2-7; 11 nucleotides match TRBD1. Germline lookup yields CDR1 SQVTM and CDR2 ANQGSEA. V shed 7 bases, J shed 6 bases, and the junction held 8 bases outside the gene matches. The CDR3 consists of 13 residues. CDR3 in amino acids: CSARGTGGGEQYF. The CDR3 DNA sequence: TGCAGCGCCCGGGGGACAGGGGGAGGCGAGCAGTACTTC.

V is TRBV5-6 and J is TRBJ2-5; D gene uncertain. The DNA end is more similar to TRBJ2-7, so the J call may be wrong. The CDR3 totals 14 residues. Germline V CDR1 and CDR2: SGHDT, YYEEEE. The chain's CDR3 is CASSLGPSSYEQYF. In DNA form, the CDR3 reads TGTGCCAGCAGCTTGGGCCCGAGCTCCTACGAGCAGTACTTC.

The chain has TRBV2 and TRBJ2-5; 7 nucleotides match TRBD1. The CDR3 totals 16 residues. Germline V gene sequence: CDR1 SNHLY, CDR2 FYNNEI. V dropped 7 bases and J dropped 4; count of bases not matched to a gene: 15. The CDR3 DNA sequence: TGTGCCAGCACCCCCCCCCAGGAACAGGGGCGAGAGACCCAGTACTTC. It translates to CASTPPQEQGRETQYF. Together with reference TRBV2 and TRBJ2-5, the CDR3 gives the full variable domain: EPEVTQTPSHQVTQMGQEVILRCVPISNHLYFYWYRQILGQKVEFLVSFYNNEISEKSEIFDDQFSVERPDGSNFTLKIRSTKLEDSAMYFCASTPPQEQGRETQYFGPGTRLLVL.

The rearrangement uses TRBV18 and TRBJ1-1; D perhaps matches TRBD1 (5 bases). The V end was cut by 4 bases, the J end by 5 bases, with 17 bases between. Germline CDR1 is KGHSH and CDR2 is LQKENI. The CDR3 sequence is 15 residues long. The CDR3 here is CASSHPDWGTTEAFF. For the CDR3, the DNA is TGTGCCAGCTCACACCCAGATTGGGGCACGACTGAAGCTTTCTTT.

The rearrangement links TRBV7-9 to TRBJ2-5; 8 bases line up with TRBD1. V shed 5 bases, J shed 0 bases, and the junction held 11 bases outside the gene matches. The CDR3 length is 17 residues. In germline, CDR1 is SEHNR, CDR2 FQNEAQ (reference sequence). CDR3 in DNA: TGTGCCAGCAGCCCGGACAGGGTCTCGGGGTACCAAGAGACCCAGTACTTC. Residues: CASSPDRVSGYQETQYF. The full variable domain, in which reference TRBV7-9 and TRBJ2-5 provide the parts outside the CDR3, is DTGVSQNPRHKITKRGQNVTFRCDPISEHNRLYWYRQTLGQGPEFLTYFQNEAQLEKSRLLSDRFSAERPKGSFSTLEIQRTEQGDSAMYLCASSPDRVSGYQETQYFGPGTRLLVL.

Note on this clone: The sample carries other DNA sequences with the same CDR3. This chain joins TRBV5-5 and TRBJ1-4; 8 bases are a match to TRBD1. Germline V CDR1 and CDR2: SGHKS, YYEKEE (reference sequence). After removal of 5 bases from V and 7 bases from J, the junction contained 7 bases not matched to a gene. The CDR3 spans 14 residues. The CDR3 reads CASSWTGSGEKLFF. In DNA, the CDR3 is TGTGCCAGCAGTTGGACAGGGTCTGGTGAAAAACTGTTTTTT.

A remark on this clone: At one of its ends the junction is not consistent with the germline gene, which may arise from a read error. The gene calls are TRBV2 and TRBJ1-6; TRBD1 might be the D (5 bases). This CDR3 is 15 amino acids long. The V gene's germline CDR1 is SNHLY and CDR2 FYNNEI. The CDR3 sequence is CPSSPQGVHNSPLHF. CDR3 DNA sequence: TGTCCCAGCAGTCCCCAGGGTGTACATAATTCACCCCTCCACTTT.

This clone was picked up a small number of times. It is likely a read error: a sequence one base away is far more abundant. The CDR3 region is CASSQVVWSEQYF. In DNA form, the CDR3 reads TGTGCCAGCAGCCAAGTAGTGTGGAGCGAGCAGTACTTC. The chain is built from TRBV5-4 and TRBJ2-7; D unresolved. V lost 4 bases and J lost 6, with 14 bases in between. Germline CDR1 is SGHNT and CDR2 is YYREEE (reference sequence). This CDR3 comprises 13 residues.

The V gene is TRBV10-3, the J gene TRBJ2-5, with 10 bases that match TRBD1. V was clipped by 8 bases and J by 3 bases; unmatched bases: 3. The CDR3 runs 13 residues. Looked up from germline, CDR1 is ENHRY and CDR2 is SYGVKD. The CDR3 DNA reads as TGTGCCATCGGGGGACAGGGGAAAGAGACCCAGTACTTC. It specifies CAIGGQGKETQYF.

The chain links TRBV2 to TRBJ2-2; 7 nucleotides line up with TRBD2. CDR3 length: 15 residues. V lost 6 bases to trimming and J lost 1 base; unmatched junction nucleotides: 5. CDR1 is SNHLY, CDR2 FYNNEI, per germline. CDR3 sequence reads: CASRRERGNTGELFF. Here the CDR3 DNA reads TGTGCCAGCAGAAGGGAGCGGGGGAACACCGGGGAGCTGTTTTTT.

CDR3 sequence reads: CASSLGLAHTDTQYF. In DNA form, the CDR3 reads TGTGCCAGCAGCTTGGGACTAGCTCACACAGATACGCAGTATTTT. The V and J genes are TRBV5-4 and TRBJ2-3; 7 nucleotides align to TRBD2. Per germline, CDR1 SGHNT and CDR2 YYREEE (reference sequence). The junction had 3 bases not matched to a gene; V was cut back by 0 bases and J by 2 bases. This CDR3 has 15 amino acids.

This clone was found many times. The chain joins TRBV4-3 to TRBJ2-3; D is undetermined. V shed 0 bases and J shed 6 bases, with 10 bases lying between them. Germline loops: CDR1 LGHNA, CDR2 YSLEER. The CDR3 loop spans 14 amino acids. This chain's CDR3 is CASSQDTSRDTQYF. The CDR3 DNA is TGCGCCAGCAGCCAAGACACCTCGCGGGATACGCAGTATTTT.

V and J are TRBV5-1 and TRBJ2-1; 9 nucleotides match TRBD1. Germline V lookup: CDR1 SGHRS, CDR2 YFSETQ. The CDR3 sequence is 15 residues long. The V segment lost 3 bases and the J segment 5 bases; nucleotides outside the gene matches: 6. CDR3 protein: CASSSLQGADNEQFF. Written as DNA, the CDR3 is TGCGCCAGCAGCTCCCTACAGGGGGCCGACAATGAGCAGTTCTTC.

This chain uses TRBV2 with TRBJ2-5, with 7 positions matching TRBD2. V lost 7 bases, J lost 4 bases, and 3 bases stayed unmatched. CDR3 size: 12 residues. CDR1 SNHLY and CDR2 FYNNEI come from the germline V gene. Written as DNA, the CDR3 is TGTGCCAGCATGGGGGGGGGAGAGACCCAGTACTTC. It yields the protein CASMGGGETQYF. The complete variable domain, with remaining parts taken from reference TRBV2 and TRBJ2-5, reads EPEVTQTPSHQVTQMGQEVILRCVPISNHLYFYWYRQILGQKVEFLVSFYNNEISEKSEIFDDQFSVERPDGSNFTLKIRSTKLEDSAMYFCASMGGGETQYFGPGTRLLVL.

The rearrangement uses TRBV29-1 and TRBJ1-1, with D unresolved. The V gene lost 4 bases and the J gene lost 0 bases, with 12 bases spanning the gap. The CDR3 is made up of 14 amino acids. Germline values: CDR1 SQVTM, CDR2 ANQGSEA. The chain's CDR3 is CSVVGSSMNTEAFF. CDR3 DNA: TGCAGCGTTGTCGGGTCATCTATGAACACTGAAGCTTTCTTT.

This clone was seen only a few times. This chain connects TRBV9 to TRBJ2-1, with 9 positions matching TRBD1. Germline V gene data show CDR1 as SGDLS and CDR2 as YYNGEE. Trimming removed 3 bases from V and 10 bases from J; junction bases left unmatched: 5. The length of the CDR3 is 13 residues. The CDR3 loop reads CASSAQGAGEQFF. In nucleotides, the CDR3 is TGTGCCAGCAGCGCACAGGGGGCGGGGGAGCAGTTCTTC.

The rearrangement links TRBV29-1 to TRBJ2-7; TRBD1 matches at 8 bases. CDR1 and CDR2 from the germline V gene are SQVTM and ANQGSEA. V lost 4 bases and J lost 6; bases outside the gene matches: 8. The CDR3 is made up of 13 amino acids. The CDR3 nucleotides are TGCAGCGTTGTAGACAGGGGCTTCGGCGAGCAGTACTTC. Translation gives CSVVDRGFGEQYF.

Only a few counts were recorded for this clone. CDR3 sequence: CASSLASQASGETQYF. As DNA, the CDR3 is TGTGCCAGCAGCTTAGCGTCCCAGGCTAGCGGGGAGACCCAGTACTTC. V is TRBV7-2 and J is TRBJ2-5; TRBD2 matches at 8 bases. Germline V gives CDR1 SGHTA, CDR2 FQGNSA. The ends lost 0 bases at V and 5 bases at J; junction bases unmatched: 8. This CDR3 spans 16 amino acids.